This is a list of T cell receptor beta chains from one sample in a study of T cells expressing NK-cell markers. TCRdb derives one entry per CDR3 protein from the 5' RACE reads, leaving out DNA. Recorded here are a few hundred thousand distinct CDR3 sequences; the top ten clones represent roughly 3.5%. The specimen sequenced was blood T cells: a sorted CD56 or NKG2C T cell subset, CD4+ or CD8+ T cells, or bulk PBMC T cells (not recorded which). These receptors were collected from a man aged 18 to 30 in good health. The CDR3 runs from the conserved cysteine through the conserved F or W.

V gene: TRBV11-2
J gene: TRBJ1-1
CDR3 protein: CASSLKQGRERPEAFF

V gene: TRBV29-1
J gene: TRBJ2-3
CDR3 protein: CSVAVGRELADTQYF

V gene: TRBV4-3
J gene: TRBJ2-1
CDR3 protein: CASSRTRDLPYNEQFF

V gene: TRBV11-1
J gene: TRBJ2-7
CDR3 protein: CASSDRTSDEQYF

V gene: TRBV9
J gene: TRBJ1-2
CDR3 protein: CASSPGTGKVSYGYTF

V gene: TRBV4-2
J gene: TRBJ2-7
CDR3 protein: CASSQVAQGTNSYEQYF

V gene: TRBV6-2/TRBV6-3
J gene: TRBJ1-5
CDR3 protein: CASNKALGGNQPQHF

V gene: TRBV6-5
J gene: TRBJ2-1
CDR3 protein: CASSYGERITGEQFF

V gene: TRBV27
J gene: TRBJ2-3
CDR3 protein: CASSSGLALYTDTQYF

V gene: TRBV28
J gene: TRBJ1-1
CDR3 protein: CASSRNRGLSTEAFF

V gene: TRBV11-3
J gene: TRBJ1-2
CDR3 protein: CASSFGTGHGYTF

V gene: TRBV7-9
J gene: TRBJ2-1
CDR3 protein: CASSVEGASEQFF

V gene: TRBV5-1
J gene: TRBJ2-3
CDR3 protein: CASSFRLDLTDTQYF

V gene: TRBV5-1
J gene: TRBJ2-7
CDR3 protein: CASSWLAGEYEQYF

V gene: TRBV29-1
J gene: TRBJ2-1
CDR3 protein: CSASMSGSSYNEQFF

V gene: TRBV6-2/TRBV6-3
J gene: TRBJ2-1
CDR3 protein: CASSYGQGVYNEQFF

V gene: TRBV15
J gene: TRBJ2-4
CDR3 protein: CATSRDSLREVAKNIQYF

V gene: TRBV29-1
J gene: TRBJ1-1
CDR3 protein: CSDDRVGTEAFF

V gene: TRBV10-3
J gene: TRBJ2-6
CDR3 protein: CAISESPGMTSSGANVLTF

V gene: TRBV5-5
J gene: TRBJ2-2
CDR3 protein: CASSLEVGWQGRAGELFF

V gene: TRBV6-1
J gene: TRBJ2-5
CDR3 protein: CASSVSQGAKETQYF

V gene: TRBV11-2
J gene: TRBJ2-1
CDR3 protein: CASSLSLTDEQFF

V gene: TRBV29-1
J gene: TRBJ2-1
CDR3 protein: CSVESRELWNEQFF

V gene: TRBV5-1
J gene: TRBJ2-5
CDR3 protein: CASSGQRLAERQETQYF

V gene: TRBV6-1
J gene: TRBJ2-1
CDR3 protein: CASSELDGEGYNEQFF

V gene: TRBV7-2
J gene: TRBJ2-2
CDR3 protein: CASSLARLAGGPATGELFF